The table lists the clone carrying this T cell receptor (beta chain) with a few counts. Germline V CDR1 and CDR2: MNHEY, SVGEGT. This CDR3 region has 13 residues. Trimming removed 4 bases at V and 1 base at J, with 7 bases between. This entry belongs to a study of blood T cell repertoires in COVID-19. Libraries were prepared by immunoSEQ multiplex PCR; TCRdb keeps only in-frame clonotypes and omits some of them. The sample carries about 240,000 clones, just under 85% recorded once. This clonotype was obtained from a woman older than 75 with acute or convalescent COVID-19. The chain employs TRBV6-2 or TRBV6-3 and TRBJ1-2; tentatively, D is TRBD1 (5 bases). The sequenced material came from peripheral blood. The chain's CDR3 is CASSWGSNYGYTF. As DNA, the CDR3 is TGTGCCAGCAGTTGGGGCAGTAACTATGGCTACACCTTC.